These 17 T cell receptor beta chains share one sample of origin, sequenced in a study of read filtering for tumor transcriptome and immune sequencing. From around 0.4 ug of RNA, a library with molecular barcoded alpha/delta and beta/gamma adaptors was made. TCRdb reprocessed the reads with MiXCR, giving one entry per CDR3 protein. The table has 60,000 to 80,000 distinct CDR3 sequences, roughly 14% seen once. Sequenced: a population of CD138-negative cells sorted from bone marrow. The receptors originated from a donor older than 35 with multiple myeloma.

As to this clonotype: One junction end disagrees with the germline gene, perhaps due to a read error. The chain links TRBV18 to TRBJ2-1; weak D call: TRBD2 (5 bases). Germline lookup yields CDR1 KGHSH and CDR2 LQKENI. The length of the CDR3 is 13 residues. The CDR3 DNA sequence: TGTGCCAGCTCACTGGGGAGCTACAATGAGCAGCTCTTC. Its translation: CASSLGSYNEQLF.

The chain employs TRBV24-1 and TRBJ2-5, with a weak D call TRBD2 (6 bases). V lost 4 bases to trimming and J lost 2 bases, with 19 bases between them. The germline V gene encodes CDR1 KGHDR and CDR2 SFDVKD. The CDR3 covers 17 residues. The CDR3 DNA follows: TGTGCCACCAGTGACACAAAGGAGGGACTTATTCAAGAGACCCAGTACTTC. This gives the protein CATSDTKEGLIQETQYF.

This clonotype has at least ten counts. The genes are TRBV29-1 and TRBJ1-5, with D possibly TRBD1 on 5 matching bases. V lost 1 base, J lost 3 bases, and 10 bases lay in between. The germline CDR1 and CDR2 sequences are SQVTM and ANQGSEA. The CDR3 sequence is 14 residues long. The CDR3 sequence: CSVEVGGSNQPQHF. In DNA, the CDR3 is TGCAGCGTTGAAGTGGGGGGTTCCAATCAGCCCCAGCATTTT.

This clonotype was detected ten times or more. The genes are TRBV7-9 and TRBJ2-7; 12 bases line up with TRBD2. CDR1 and CDR2 (germline): SEHNR, FQNEAQ (reference sequence). The junction had 12 bases not matched to a gene; V was cut back by 5 bases and J by 4 bases. This CDR3 has 17 residues. CDR3 protein: CASSATSGRRIDYEQYF. In DNA, the CDR3 is TGTGCCAGCAGCGCTACTAGCGGGAGGAGAATCGATTACGAGCAGTACTTC.

This clonotype has a count of ten or more. The chain couples TRBV29-1 to TRBJ2-7, with 10 bases lining up with TRBD2. V shed 1 base and J 2 bases; nucleotides not matched to a gene: 5. The CDR3 runs to 15 residues. CDR1 is SQVTM and CDR2 is ANQGSEA in the germline V gene. The CDR3 here is CSVEVSGGTPYEQYF. The DNA for the CDR3 is TGCAGCGTTGAAGTTAGCGGGGGGACACCCTACGAGCAGTACTTC.

This clonotype occurred many times. The chain has TRBV27 and TRBJ2-7; possibly TRBD1 for D (6 bases). Germline CDR1 MNHEY, CDR2 SMNVEV (reference sequence). Trimming took off 1 base at V and 5 bases at J, with 9 bases between the two ends. There are 13 residues in the CDR3. CDR3 DNA sequence: TGTGCCAGCAGTTTATTGGGGGCGGACGAGCAGTACTTC. This gives the protein CASSLLGADEQYF.

This clonotype was seen ten or more times. V is TRBV7-9 and J is TRBJ2-5; D tentatively fits TRBD1 or TRBD2 (5 bases each). The CDR3 runs 15 residues. V was pared by 4 bases and J by 2 bases, with 14 bases between. The germline V gene encodes CDR1 SEHNR and CDR2 FQNEAQ (reference sequence). CDR3 sequence reads: CASSSPGRSQETQYF. The CDR3 nucleotides are TGTGCCAGCAGCTCCCCGGGGCGTTCTCAAGAGACCCAGTACTTC.

This clonotype occurred a few times. The junction does not match germline at one end; this may be a read error. This chain uses TRBV7-7 with TRBJ2-5; D remains ambiguous. The CDR3 spans 15 residues. Germline loops: CDR1 SSHAT, CDR2 FNYEAQ (reference sequence). The DNA for the CDR3 is TGTGCTAGCAGCTCCTCGGCTAGTCGCCAAGAGACCCAGTACTTC. The encoded protein is CASSSSASRQETQYF.

Remarks on this clonotype: Just one base apart from a much larger clone, this may be a read error. This chain uses TRBV7-9 with TRBJ1-1; possibly TRBD1 for D (5 bases). This CDR3 has 12 amino acids. Per the germline V gene, CDR1 is SEHNR and CDR2 is FQNEAQ (reference sequence). CDR3 amino acids: CASSLSDTEALF. The DNA for the CDR3 is TGTGCCAGCAGCTTGTCGGACACTGAAGCTCTCTTT.

This clonotype was counted ten times or more. This chain links TRBV20-1 with TRBJ2-7; tentatively, D is TRBD1 (5 bases). V was trimmed by 5 bases and J by 1 base, leaving 12 bases between them. The CDR3 is 13 residues long. Germline V CDR1 and CDR2: DFQATT, SNEGSKA (reference sequence). The chain's CDR3 is CSALRPGSYEQYF. For the CDR3, the DNA is TGCAGTGCTTTACGACCAGGGTCCTACGAGCAGTACTTC.

Regarding this clonotype: A much larger clone differs by one base, so this may be a read error. V and J are TRBV5-1 and TRBJ1-6, with a tentative D call TRBD1 (5 bases). The CDR3 extends over 16 amino acids. CDR1 and CDR2 from the germline V gene are SGHRS and YFSETQ. The CDR3, as DNA: TGCGCCAGCAGCTTGGAAGGGACGGGGCATAATTCACCCCCCCACTTT. This translates into CASSLEGTGHNSPPHF.

This clonotype showed up many times. V and J are TRBV28 and TRBJ1-2; 10 positions agree with TRBD1. The CDR3 is made up of 15 amino acids. With V trimmed by 5 bases and J by 3 bases, 6 bases remained unmatched. CDR1 and CDR2 from the germline V gene are MDHEN and SYDVKM. The CDR3 DNA sequence: TGTGCCAGCAGTATACGACAGGGGGCAGACTATGGCTACACCTTC. Translating it yields CASSIRQGADYGYTF.

A single count supports this clonotype. This chain connects TRBV6-2 or TRBV6-3 to TRBJ2-3; D uncertain. This CDR3 comprises 14 residues. Germline CDR1 MNHEY, CDR2 SVGEGT. Trimming shortened V by 4 bases and J by 1 base, and 9 bases separated the two germline ends. DNA of the CDR3: TGTGCCAGCAGTTCTAGTGGCCGCACAGATACGCAGTATTTT. Protein sequence: CASSSSGRTDTQYF.

This clonotype has a count of ten or more. CDR3 protein: CSVGLLAGGPAEQYF. The CDR3 DNA reads as TGCAGCGTTGGTCTTCTAGCGGGAGGGCCAGCCGAGCAGTACTTC. The J gene is TRBJ2-7, the V gene TRBV29-1; 12 bases line up with TRBD2. CDR1 is SQVTM and CDR2 is ANQGSEA in the germline V gene. This CDR3 region has 15 residues. The V gene end was trimmed by 4 bases and the J gene end by 6 bases; junction bases not matched to a gene: 10.

This clonotype was seen at least ten times. This chain links TRBV29-1 with TRBJ1-1; a weak D match, TRBD1 (5 bases). Trimming pared 4 bases from V and 4 bases from J, leaving 13 bases between. Germline CDR1 is SQVTM and CDR2 is ANQGSEA. The CDR3 length is 13 residues. The CDR3 nucleotides are TGCAGCGTTGTCCGGACCCAGGGCACTGAAGCTTTCTTT. This encodes CSVVRTQGTEAFF.

Ten or more counts support this clonotype. The chain links TRBV7-2 to TRBJ2-1, with TRBD1 matching 8 bases. V gave up 1 base and J gave up 3 bases; unmatched junction bases: 8. This CDR3 spans 17 amino acids. From germline, CDR1 is SGHTA and CDR2 FQGNSA. The CDR3 DNA reads as TGTGCCAGCAGCTTAGTGGCAACCAGGGGGCACTACAATGAGCAGTTCTTC. It encodes CASSLVATRGHYNEQFF.

This clonotype was recorded a few times. A much larger clone differs by one base, so this may be a read error. This chain joins TRBV20-1 and TRBJ1-1, with 7 positions matching TRBD1. V shed 3 bases, J shed 4 bases, and the junction held 11 bases outside the gene matches. CDR1 and CDR2 (germline): DFQATT, SNEGSKA (reference sequence). The CDR3 is made up of 15 amino acids. The CDR3 bases are TGCAGTGCTAGCGGGGGGGGACAGTCGGGCACTGAAGCTTTCTTT. Its protein is CSASGGGQSGTEAFF.